This TCR beta chain was sequenced in a study of cytomegalovirus exposure and HLA in healthy donors. Study background: As an earlier analysis found, 180 million or so T cells yielded 90 million to 140 million unique TCR beta sequences.

Study conclusions and caveats: The study flagged 150 to 200 TCR beta chains as cytomegalovirus-associated. Published work reported that the classifier diagnosed cytomegalovirus status with high specificity and sensitivity.

With 60 Vbeta and 13 Jbeta primers, the PCR was carried out. Clones were sequenced by immunoSEQ multiplex PCR, and TCRdb holds only the in-frame ones, with some missing. The repertoire holds around 80,000 clones, with about 73% as singletons. Of note for this clone: Its target is not known.

Sequencing was carried out using PBMCs. The clonotype was recovered from a man aged 35-49 years in good health and CMV-seronegative.

CDR3 amino acids: CASSFLPTSGRSDTQYF. The CDR3, as DNA: TGTGCCAGCAGCTTCCTACCGACTAGCGGGAGGTCGGATACGCAGTATTTT. This sequence joins TRBV7-3 and TRBJ2-3, with 13 positions matching TRBD2. Germline lookup yields CDR1 SGHTA and CDR2 FQGTGA. V shed 3 bases, J shed 6 bases, and the junction held 9 bases outside the gene matches. The CDR3 covers 17 residues.